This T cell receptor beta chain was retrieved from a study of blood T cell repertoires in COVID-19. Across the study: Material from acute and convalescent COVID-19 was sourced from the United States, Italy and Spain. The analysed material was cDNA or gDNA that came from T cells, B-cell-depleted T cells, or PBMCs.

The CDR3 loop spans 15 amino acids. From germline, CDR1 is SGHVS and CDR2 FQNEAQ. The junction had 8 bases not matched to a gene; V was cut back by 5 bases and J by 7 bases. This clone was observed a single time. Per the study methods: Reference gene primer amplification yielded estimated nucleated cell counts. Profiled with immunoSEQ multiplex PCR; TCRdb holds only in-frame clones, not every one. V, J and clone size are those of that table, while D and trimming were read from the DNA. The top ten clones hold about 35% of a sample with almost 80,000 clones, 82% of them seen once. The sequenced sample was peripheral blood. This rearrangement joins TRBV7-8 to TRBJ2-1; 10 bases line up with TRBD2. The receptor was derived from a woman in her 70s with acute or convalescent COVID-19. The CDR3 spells CASSGRGLASNEQFF. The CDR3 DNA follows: TGTGCCAGCAGCGGAAGGGGACTAGCGAGTAATGAGCAGTTCTTC.